A single sample is the source of the 21 T cell receptor beta chains below, sequenced in a study of shared clonotypes between healthy human individuals. Profiled with immunoSEQ multiplex PCR; TCRdb holds only in-frame clones, not every one. The table lists some 1.5 million clones, 95% to 99% of them singletons. Sequencing was carried out using naive CD4+ T cells sorted from blood. Subset specified: CD45RA+ positively selected. These receptors were taken from a young man in good health.

This chain connects TRBV19 to TRBJ1-5, with a possible D match to TRBD1 (6 bases). V was pared by 4 bases and J by 7 bases, with 14 bases between. In germline, CDR1 is LNHDA, CDR2 SQIVND (reference sequence). The CDR3 has 14 amino acids. CDR3 loop: CASSTQRGGQPQHF. The CDR3 coding sequence is TGTGCCAGTAGTACCCAGAGGGGGGGACAGCCCCAGCATTTT. Together with reference TRBV19 and TRBJ1-5, the CDR3 gives the full variable domain: DGGITQSPKYLFRKEGQNVTLSCEQNLNHDAMYWYRQDPGQGLRLIYYSQIVNDFQKGDIAEGYSVSREKKESFPLTVTSAQKNPTAFYLCASSTQRGGQPQHFGDGTRLSIL.

The chain joins TRBV9 to TRBJ2-1; unclear D gene. V gave up 3 bases and J gave up 0 bases, with 10 bases separating them. There are 15 residues in the CDR3. Looked up from germline, CDR1 is SGDLS and CDR2 is YYNGEE. The CDR3 bases are TGTGCCAGCAGCGCCATACTTAGCTCCTACAATGAGCAGTTCTTC. Amino acids: CASSAILSSYNEQFF.

The CDR3 DNA reads TGTGCCAGCGACCGAGGGAGAAACGGTGAGCAGTTCTTC. It codes for CASDRGRNGEQFF. This chain links TRBV6-6 with TRBJ2-1; possible D gene TRBD2, 5 bases. V was clipped by 8 bases and J by 9 bases, with 17 bases between them. This CDR3 is built from 13 residues. Germline assignment: CDR1 MNHNY and CDR2 SVGAGI (reference sequence).

The chain has TRBV7-2 and TRBJ2-5; D not certain. The germline V and J ends were trimmed by 4 bases and 5 bases, with 11 bases remaining between them. CDR1 is SGHTA, CDR2 FQGNSA, per germline. This CDR3 region has 13 residues. CDR3 nucleotide sequence: TGTGCCAGCAGCTCCCGGGTCCGGGAGACCCAGTACTTC. Protein sequence: CASSSRVRETQYF.

V and J are TRBV5-1 and TRBJ2-5, with 9 bases fitting TRBD1. The germline gives CDR1 SGHRS, CDR2 YFSETQ. There are 13 residues in the CDR3. The J segment lost 5 bases and the V segment lost 4 bases, leaving 3 bases of the junction unmatched. CDR3 sequence (DNA): TGCGCCAGCAGCGCGACAGGGGGGGAGACCCAGTACTTC. Translated: CASSATGGETQYF. The whole variable domain, remainder taken from reference TRBV5-1 and TRBJ2-5, is KAGVTQTPRYLIKTRGQQVTLSCSPISGHRSVSWYQQTPGQGLQFLFEYFSETQRNKGNFPGRFSGRQFSNSRSEMNVSTLELGDSALYLCASSATGGETQYFGPGTRLLVL.

V usage is TRBV27 and J usage is TRBJ2-3; 9 bases line up with TRBD2. CDR3 length equals 18 residues. Trimming cost V 0 bases and J 2 bases; bases outside gene matches: 9. Germline assignment: CDR1 MNHEY and CDR2 SMNVEV (reference sequence). CDR3 loop: CASSLSRPSGVSTDTQYF. The CDR3 DNA reads TGTGCCAGCAGTTTATCTCGGCCTAGCGGGGTATCCACAGATACGCAGTATTTT.

This chain uses TRBV30 with TRBJ1-3; 10 bases fit TRBD1. V was clipped by 4 bases and J by 1 base; unmatched bases: 7. Per germline, CDR1 GTSNPN and CDR2 SVGIG (reference sequence). The CDR3 covers 16 residues. CDR3 sequence (DNA): TGTGCCTGGACTTATCGGACAGGGGGATCTGGAAACACCATATATTTT. This gives the protein CAWTYRTGGSGNTIYF.

The chain is built from TRBV28 and TRBJ2-2; D call uncertain. The CDR3 covers 13 residues. Trimming took 5 bases from V and 7 from J, leaving 11 bases between them. Germline V gene data show CDR1 as MDHEN and CDR2 as SYDVKM. Here the CDR3 DNA reads TGTGCCAGCAGTCCTGGAGATTACGGGGAGCTGTTTTTT. Residues: CASSPGDYGELFF.

This chain connects TRBV2 to TRBJ1-2, with TRBD1 identical over 11 bases. Germline trimming cut 6 bases from V and 0 bases from J; bases unmatched to any gene: 3. Germline values: CDR1 SNHLY, CDR2 FYNNEI. The CDR3 covers 15 residues. CDR3 coding DNA: TGTGCCAGCAGGAAGGGACAGGGGGCTAACTATGGCTACACCTTC. As protein: CASRKGQGANYGYTF. Full variable domain (remainder filled in from reference TRBV2 and TRBJ1-2): EPEVTQTPSHQVTQMGQEVILRCVPISNHLYFYWYRQILGQKVEFLVSFYNNEISEKSEIFDDQFSVERPDGSNFTLKIRSTKLEDSAMYFCASRKGQGANYGYTFGSGTRLTVV.

V gene TRBV5-4 combines with J gene TRBJ2-2; 9 bases map to TRBD2. The germline gives CDR1 SGHNT, CDR2 YYREEE (reference sequence). Trimming took 3 bases from V and 2 from J; bases not matched to a gene: 8. This CDR3 comprises 17 residues. The CDR3 is CASSSGGTSLNTGELFF. CDR3 DNA: TGTGCCAGCAGCTCTGGAGGGACTAGCTTAAACACCGGGGAGCTGTTTTTT.

J is TRBJ2-3 and V is TRBV19; 12 bases are shared with TRBD1. Germline V CDR1 and CDR2: LNHDA, SQIVND (reference sequence). V trimming: 5 bases; J trimming: 2 bases; junction bases outside the gene matches: 2. CDR3 size: 15 residues. The CDR3 DNA follows: TGTGCCAGTAGTCCGGGACAGGGGGCCACAGATACGCAGTATTTT. It specifies CASSPGQGATDTQYF. Full variable domain (rest looked up from reference TRBV19 and TRBJ2-3): DGGITQSPKYLFRKEGQNVTLSCEQNLNHDAMYWYRQDPGQGLRLIYYSQIVNDFQKGDIAEGYSVSREKKESFPLTVTSAQKNPTAFYLCASSPGQGATDTQYFGPGTRLTVL.

The CDR3 region has the DNA TGTGCCAGCAGTTACATTTCGGGATTCTCCTACAATGAGCAGTTCTTC. Its translation is CASSYISGFSYNEQFF. The genes are TRBV6-6 and TRBJ2-1, with D perhaps matching TRBD2 (5 bases). Trimming left V 2 bases short and J 0 bases short, with 11 bases between. The length of the CDR3 is 16 residues. CDR1 MNHNY and CDR2 SVGAGI come from the germline V gene (reference sequence).

The rearrangement links TRBV28 to TRBJ1-5, with D hard to call. The CDR3 spans 12 residues. The V gene lost 2 bases and the J gene lost 5 bases, with 4 bases spanning the gap. CDR1 and CDR2 (germline): MDHEN, SYDVKM. The CDR3 bases are TGTGCCAGCAGTTTACGGTATCAGCCCCAGCATTTT. Its translation: CASSLRYQPQHF.

This clone was counted once. This rearrangement joins TRBV2 to TRBJ2-3, with 15 positions matching TRBD2. Trimming at V came to 8 bases and at J to 2 bases, leaving 5 bases not matched to a gene. The CDR3 loop spans 16 amino acids. CDR1 SNHLY and CDR2 FYNNEI come from the germline V gene. Written as DNA, the CDR3 is TGTGCCAGCTTGGGACTAGCGGGAGGAAACACAGATACGCAGTATTTT. This gives the protein CASLGLAGGNTDTQYF.

The chain couples TRBV2 to TRBJ2-2, with a weak D call TRBD1 (5 bases). Germline V lookup: CDR1 SNHLY, CDR2 FYNNEI. Between the trimmed V and J ends, which lost 2 bases and 1 base, there was a span of 11 bases. CDR3 size: 16 residues. DNA of the CDR3: TGTGCCAGCAGTGAAAAGGGGCAGCTGAACACCGGGGAGCTGTTTTTT. Its translation is CASSEKGQLNTGELFF.

On this clone itself: The sample contains more than one DNA sequence encoding this CDR3. The CDR3: CASSLQGGTEAFF. In DNA form, the CDR3 reads TGTGCCAGCAGCCTACAGGGCGGGACTGAAGCTTTCTTT. V usage is TRBV7-9 and J usage is TRBJ1-1, with a tentative D call TRBD1 (6 bases). Germline V gives CDR1 SEHNR, CDR2 FQNEAQ (reference sequence). Between the trimmed V and J ends, which lost 5 bases and 5 bases, there was a span of 12 bases. There are 13 residues in the CDR3.

The V call is TRBV7-6, the J call TRBJ1-1; no firm D call. The CDR3 is made up of 12 amino acids. Deletions cut 5 bases from V and 4 bases from J, with 8 bases between. CDR1 and CDR2 (germline): SGHVS, FNYEAQ. In DNA, the CDR3 is TGTGCCAGCAGCCCGAAGGGCACTGAAGCTTTCTTT. This encodes CASSPKGTEAFF.

The chain joins TRBV30 to TRBJ2-7; 10 nucleotides agree with TRBD1. Germline CDR1 and CDR2: GTSNPN and SVGIG (reference sequence). This CDR3 is built from 12 residues. Trimming at V came to 7 bases and at J to 2 bases, leaving 2 bases not matched to a gene. In DNA form, the CDR3 reads TGTGCCTCGGGACAGGGGACCTACGAGCAGTACTTC. Translation: CASGQGTYEQYF.

This chain connects TRBV6-5 to TRBJ2-2; D gene ambiguous. CDR3 length: 14 amino acids. Germline CDR1 MNHEY, CDR2 SVGAGI. The V and J ends lost 5 bases and 6 bases respectively, with 13 bases between them. CDR3 DNA: TGTGCCAGCAGTCACCCAAAGGGCCCCGGGGAGCTGTTTTTT. Its translation is CASSHPKGPGELFF.

Here the CDR3 reads CASSRRSGPSSYNEQFF. For the CDR3, the DNA is TGTGCCAGCAGCCGAAGGAGCGGGCCCAGCTCCTACAATGAGCAGTTCTTC. The chain is built from TRBV11-3 and TRBJ2-1; TRBD2 is a possible D gene (6 bases). This CDR3 is built from 17 residues. V was shortened by 5 bases and J by 0 bases, with 17 bases between the two germline ends. CDR1 SGHNT and CDR2 YENEEA come from the germline V gene.

The chain recombines TRBV5-8 with TRBJ2-7, with TRBD2 matching over 7 bases. The length of the CDR3 is 15 residues. Unmatched junction bases numbered 12, after V lost 6 bases and J lost 3 bases. CDR1 and CDR2 (germline): SGHTS, YDEGEE. The CDR3, as DNA: TGTGCCAGCACCCCCCCCGGGACTATACTCTACGAGCAGTACTTC. Protein product: CASTPPGTILYEQYF.